The next 27 T cell receptor beta chains were all read from a single sample in a study of PD-L1 blockade in urothelial cancer. The repertoire was sequenced with immunoSEQ multiplex PCR; TCRdb's copy has only in-frame clones and lacks some. The repertoire holds about 95,000 clones, around 87% seen once, with 1.5% to 2.5% in the top ten. Described time point: pretreatment peripheral blood. The specimen was PBMCs, collected around atezolizumab (anti-PD-L1) treatment. The origin of the receptors is a man aged 60 to 75 with urothelial cancer.

CDR3 amino acids: CASSRLAGSTDTQYF. CDR3 DNA sequence: TGTGCCAGCAGTAGACTAGCGGGGAGCACAGATACGCAGTATTTT. V gene TRBV27 combines with J gene TRBJ2-3; 11 bases agree with TRBD2. J was trimmed by 0 bases and V by 5 bases; bases with no gene match: 1. Germline-derived CDR1 and CDR2 are MNHEY and SMNVEV (reference sequence). CDR3 length: 15 residues.

This chain connects TRBV6-1 to TRBJ2-7; the D gene is possibly TRBD2 (6 bases). CDR1 MNHNS and CDR2 SASEGT come from the germline V gene. The CDR3 covers 13 residues. V dropped 6 bases and J dropped 3 bases, with 12 bases sitting between them. Here the CDR3 DNA reads TGTGCCAGCAGGTGGGAGGAGCACTACGAGCAGTACTTC. It specifies CASRWEEHYEQYF.

The V call is TRBV13, the J call TRBJ2-3; 9 nucleotides line up with TRBD2. The V gene end was trimmed by 4 bases and the J gene end by 6 bases; junction bases not matched to a gene: 8. There are 15 residues in the CDR3. The germline V gene encodes CDR1 PRHDT and CDR2 FYEKMQ (reference sequence). This CDR3 reads CASSSPSGAPDTQYF. The DNA of the CDR3 is TGTGCCAGCAGCTCCCCTAGCGGGGCACCGGATACGCAGTATTTT.

This rearrangement joins TRBV4-1 to TRBJ2-3; D call uncertain. Germline V CDR1 and CDR2: MGHRA, YSYEKL. CDR3 length: 14 residues. The V gene lost 0 bases and the J gene lost 2 bases, with 6 bases spanning the gap. As DNA, the CDR3 is TGCGCCAGCAGCCAAGAATTGGCCACAGATACGCAGTATTTT. Its protein is CASSQELATDTQYF.

The J gene is TRBJ1-3, the V gene TRBV29-1, with 7 bases that match TRBD1. Germline V gives CDR1 SQVTM, CDR2 ANQGSEA. V shed 5 bases and J 3 bases; nucleotides not matched to a gene: 4. This CDR3 spans 13 amino acids. CDR3 protein: CSVLQGYGNTIYF. The CDR3 DNA is TGCAGCGTTCTACAGGGGTATGGAAACACCATATATTTT.

The rearrangement uses TRBV29-1 and TRBJ2-2; 7 bases fit TRBD1. CDR3 length: 14 residues. Germline assignment: CDR1 SQVTM and CDR2 ANQGSEA. Unmatched junction bases numbered 4, after V lost 6 bases and J lost 0 bases. The CDR3: CSVSDRPNTGELFF. CDR3 nucleotides: TGCAGCGTATCGGACAGGCCGAACACCGGGGAGCTGTTTTTT.

V gene TRBV5-4 combines with J gene TRBJ2-5, with unresolved D. V lost 3 bases, J lost 1 base, and 10 bases lay in between. In germline, CDR1 is SGHNT, CDR2 YYREEE (reference sequence). The CDR3 loop spans 14 amino acids. The DNA for the CDR3 is TGTGCCAGCAGCTACGAGGCGGTCCAAGAGACCCAGTACTTC. Translating it yields CASSYEAVQETQYF.

The V gene is TRBV6-5, the J gene TRBJ2-7, with TRBD2 matching over 8 bases. The CDR3 is made up of 15 amino acids. Germline CDR1 and CDR2: MNHEY and SVGAGI. The V and J ends lost 4 bases and 7 bases, in that order; junction bases with no gene match: 12. The CDR3 bases are TGTGCCAGCAGTTCCCCCCTTAGCGGGACTAGGGAGCAGTACTTC. Encoded protein: CASSSPLSGTREQYF.

The chain couples TRBV27 to TRBJ2-5; TRBD2 matches at 13 bases. This CDR3 has 17 residues. V gave up 1 base and J gave up 4 bases; unmatched junction bases: 6. In germline, CDR1 is MNHEY, CDR2 SMNVEV (reference sequence). This CDR3 reads CASSLFGLAGVAETQYF. The CDR3 region has the DNA TGTGCCAGCAGTTTATTTGGACTAGCGGGAGTTGCAGAGACCCAGTACTTC.

J is TRBJ1-3 and V is TRBV7-3, with D possibly TRBD1 on 5 matching bases. The V gene's germline CDR1 is SGHTA and CDR2 FQGTGA. The V gene lost 2 bases and the J gene lost 2 bases, with 10 bases spanning the gap. CDR3 length equals 15 residues. The CDR3 DNA follows: TGTGCCAGCAGCTTAGGCGGGGGAACTGGAAACACCATATATTTT. This translates into CASSLGGGTGNTIYF.

The rearrangement links TRBV9 to TRBJ2-7; 7 nucleotides align to TRBD2. The CDR3 spans 14 residues. Per the germline V gene, CDR1 is SGDLS and CDR2 is YYNGEE. The V segment lost 0 bases and the J segment 2 bases; nucleotides outside the gene matches: 2. In nucleotides, the CDR3 is TGTGCCAGCAGCGTAGGGGGGGGAGCCTACGAGCAGTACTTC. Translating it yields CASSVGGGAYEQYF.

Of note for this clone: The sample contains more than one DNA sequence encoding this CDR3. The chain joins TRBV7-9 to TRBJ1-1; D is uncertain. Germline lookup yields CDR1 SEHNR and CDR2 FQNEAQ (reference sequence). Trimming pared 2 bases from V and 2 bases from J, leaving 6 bases between. The CDR3 sequence is 13 residues long. The CDR3 reads CASSLTVNTEAFF. CDR3 coding DNA: TGTGCCAGCAGCTTAACTGTAAACACTGAAGCTTTCTTT.

The V call is TRBV27, the J call TRBJ2-2; 11 bases map to TRBD2. Germline V gene sequence: CDR1 MNHEY, CDR2 SMNVEV (reference sequence). The CDR3 is 15 amino acids. V lost 6 bases, J lost 6 bases, and 6 bases stayed unmatched. In DNA, the CDR3 is TGTGCCAGCAGCATACTAGCGGGAGTATCCGGGGAGCTGTTTTTT. It yields the protein CASSILAGVSGELFF.

The gene calls are TRBV2 and TRBJ2-7; D might be TRBD1 (6 bases). Trimming removed 6 bases at V and 2 bases at J, with 14 bases between. Germline lookup yields CDR1 SNHLY and CDR2 FYNNEI. The CDR3 runs to 14 residues. In DNA form, the CDR3 reads TGTGCCAGCAGAGGGACATATAAGACCTACGAGCAGTACTTC. Translated, it gives CASRGTYKTYEQYF.

This rearrangement joins TRBV30 to TRBJ2-1; D might be TRBD1 (6 bases). This CDR3 is 16 amino acids long. From germline, CDR1 is GTSNPN and CDR2 SVGIG (reference sequence). V lost 2 bases to trimming and J lost 9 bases, with 23 bases between them. The CDR3 spells CAWSMPGRAQGSEQFF. CDR3 coding DNA: TGTGCCTGGAGTATGCCCGGGCGGGCTCAGGGGAGTGAGCAGTTCTTC. Full variable domain (rest looked up from reference TRBV30 and TRBJ2-1): SQTIHQWPATLVQPVGSPLSLECTVEGTSNPNLYWYRQAAGRGLQLLFYSVGIGQISSEVPQNLSASRPQDRQFILSSKKLLLSDSGFYLCAWSMPGRAQGSEQFFGPGTRLTVL.

This clone has a handful of counts. The chain joins TRBV6-1 to TRBJ2-5; the D gene is possibly TRBD1 (7 bases). Trimming stripped 6 bases from V and 7 bases from J, with 18 bases between. This CDR3 contains 14 residues. CDR1 is MNHNS and CDR2 is SASEGT in the germline V gene. The CDR3 region is CASRGGQLDGTQYF. The CDR3 DNA follows: TGTGCCAGCAGGGGGGGACAGTTAGACGGGACCCAGTACTTC.

This rearrangement joins TRBV7-2 to TRBJ2-1; possible D gene TRBD2, 5 bases. Germline lookup yields CDR1 SGHTA and CDR2 FQGNSA. The CDR3 extends over 16 amino acids. With 0 bases removed from V and 8 bases from J, the gap between germline ends came to 17 bases. CDR3 nucleotide sequence: TGTGCCAGCAGCTTAGCAGGCCGGGAAGGGCTCTATGAGCAGTTCTTC. It yields the protein CASSLAGREGLYEQFF.

The V gene is TRBV5-5, the J gene TRBJ2-5; TRBD2 aligns across 12 bases. CDR1 is SGHKS and CDR2 is YYEKEE in the germline V gene (reference sequence). This CDR3 contains 16 residues. J gave up 4 bases and V 2 bases, and 6 bases lay outside the gene matches. The CDR3 nucleotides are TGTGCCAGCAGCTTTCGGACTAGCGGGGCAGGAGAGACCCAGTACTTC. Translated: CASSFRTSGAGETQYF.

J is TRBJ1-1 and V is TRBV19; 8 nucleotides match TRBD1. Per the germline V gene, CDR1 is LNHDA and CDR2 is SQIVND (reference sequence). The CDR3 totals 14 residues. The V and J ends lost 5 bases and 4 bases, in that order; junction bases with no gene match: 6. The CDR3 bases are TGTGCCAGTAGTGTCCACAGGGGGAGCACTGAAGCTTTCTTT. It specifies CASSVHRGSTEAFF.

The chain recombines TRBV6-5 with TRBJ1-1, with D possibly being TRBD1 (6 bases). The germline V gene encodes CDR1 MNHEY and CDR2 SVGAGI. CDR3 size: 15 residues. Trimming cost V 0 bases and J 4 bases, with 12 bases left between them. The CDR3: CASSYSFDRITEAFF. In DNA form, the CDR3 reads TGTGCCAGCAGTTACTCGTTCGACAGGATCACTGAAGCTTTCTTT.

This clone was seen once. The chain employs TRBV5-4 and TRBJ2-7, with a weak D call TRBD1 (5 bases). Germline V gene sequence: CDR1 SGHNT, CDR2 YYREEE (reference sequence). The CDR3 is 15 residues long. The ends were cut back, 0 bases at V and 2 bases at J, with 12 bases in the middle. The CDR3 DNA reads TGTGCCAGCAGCTTGGGCCAGGGTTTCACCTACGAGCAGTACTTC. Amino acid sequence: CASSLGQGFTYEQYF.

V is TRBV5-1 and J is TRBJ2-1; D not certain. Germline V gene lookup returns CDR1 SGHRS and CDR2 YFSETQ. V was pared by 0 bases and J by 6 bases, with 13 bases between. This CDR3 has 15 amino acids. The DNA for the CDR3 is TGCGCCAGCAGCTTGGTAGCCCAGCTAGGCAATGAGCAGTTCTTC. It specifies CASSLVAQLGNEQFF.

The V and J genes are TRBV11-3 and TRBJ1-1, with TRBD1 as a possible D gene (6 bases). Germline CDR1 is SGHNT and CDR2 is YENEEA. This CDR3 contains 13 residues. Trimming took off 5 bases at V and 7 bases at J, with 14 bases between the two ends. The chain's CDR3 is CASSISGTHEAFF. CDR3 DNA sequence: TGTGCCAGCAGCATCTCTGGGACACATGAAGCTTTCTTT.

V and J are TRBV5-1 and TRBJ2-1; maybe TRBD2 (5 bases). Germline values: CDR1 SGHRS, CDR2 YFSETQ. V lost 4 bases to trimming and J lost 1 base, with 12 bases between them. The CDR3 sequence is 15 residues long. The CDR3 sequence is CASSPEGASYNEQFF. CDR3 nucleotide sequence: TGCGCCAGCAGCCCCGAGGGAGCGTCCTACAATGAGCAGTTCTTC.

The V call is TRBV5-6, the J call TRBJ1-1; no firm D call. The V and J ends lost 0 bases and 4 bases respectively, with 10 bases between them. CDR3 length equals 14 residues. The germline CDR1 and CDR2 sequences are SGHDT and YYEEEE. CDR3 in amino acids: CASSLAVPGTEAFF. DNA for the CDR3: TGTGCCAGCAGCTTGGCCGTCCCCGGCACTGAAGCTTTCTTT.

The table lists this clone with a count of one. The chain couples TRBV4-1 to TRBJ2-5, with 9 bases that match TRBD2. Trimming cost V 0 bases and J 3 bases; bases outside gene matches: 8. CDR3 length: 17 amino acids. The germline V gene has CDR1 MGHRA and CDR2 YSYEKL. CDR3 loop: CASSQDPSGNSKETQYF. The CDR3 bases are TGCGCCAGCAGCCAAGATCCTAGCGGGAACTCTAAAGAGACCCAGTACTTC.

By sample share, this clone is medium-sized. The rearrangement joins TRBV6-5 to TRBJ2-3; 12 bases are a match to TRBD1. The CDR3 is 15 residues long. With V trimmed by 6 bases and J by 7 bases, 8 bases remained unmatched. In germline, CDR1 is MNHEY, CDR2 SVGAGI. CDR3 protein: CASSSGTGGAYTQYF. The CDR3 bases are TGTGCCAGCAGCTCCGGGACAGGGGGCGCATATACGCAGTATTTT.